Sequencing of this T cell receptor beta chain was carried out in a study of human T cells and chemical hapten exposure. TCRdb ran MiXCR on the RACE reads and lists one entry per CDR3 protein. The data show 71,000 or so distinct CDR3 sequences, with about 9.1% seen just once and roughly 3.3% held by the top ten. Germline loops: CDR1 SNHLY, CDR2 FYNNEI. This CDR3 comprises 12 residues. V lost 6 bases and J lost 5, with 7 bases in between. The time point here: patch test 1, 2 weeks after DPC sensitization. The treatment is: therapeutic diphenylcyclopropenone sensitization with weekly scalp DPC. This clonotype has ten or more counts.

This chain joins TRBV2 and TRBJ2-2; perhaps TRBD2 as D (5 bases). The specimen comprised whole blood, sampled in connection with sensitization to the hapten diphenylcyclopropenone (DPC). This receptor was identified in a woman aged 40 to 50 with alopecia areata. Some clones in this sample may be carry-over from other donors' samples. DNA of the CDR3: TGTGCCAGCAGGGAGGAGACCGGGGAGCTGTTTTTT. It translates to CASREETGELFF.